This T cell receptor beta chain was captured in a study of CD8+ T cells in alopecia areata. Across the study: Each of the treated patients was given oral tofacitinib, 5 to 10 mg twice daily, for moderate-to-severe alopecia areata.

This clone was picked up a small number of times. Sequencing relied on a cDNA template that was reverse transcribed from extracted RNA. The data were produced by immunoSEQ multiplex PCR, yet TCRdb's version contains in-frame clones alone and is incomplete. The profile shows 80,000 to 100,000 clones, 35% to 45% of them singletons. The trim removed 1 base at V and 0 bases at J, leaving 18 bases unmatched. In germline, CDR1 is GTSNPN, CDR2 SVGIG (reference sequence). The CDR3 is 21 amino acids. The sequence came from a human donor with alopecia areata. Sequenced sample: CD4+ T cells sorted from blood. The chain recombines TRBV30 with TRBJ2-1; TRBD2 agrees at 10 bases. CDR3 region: CAWSADQQMTLAGVSYNEQFF. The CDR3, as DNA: TGTGCCTGGAGTGCCGACCAGCAAATGACCCTAGCGGGAGTCTCCTACAATGAGCAGTTCTTC.